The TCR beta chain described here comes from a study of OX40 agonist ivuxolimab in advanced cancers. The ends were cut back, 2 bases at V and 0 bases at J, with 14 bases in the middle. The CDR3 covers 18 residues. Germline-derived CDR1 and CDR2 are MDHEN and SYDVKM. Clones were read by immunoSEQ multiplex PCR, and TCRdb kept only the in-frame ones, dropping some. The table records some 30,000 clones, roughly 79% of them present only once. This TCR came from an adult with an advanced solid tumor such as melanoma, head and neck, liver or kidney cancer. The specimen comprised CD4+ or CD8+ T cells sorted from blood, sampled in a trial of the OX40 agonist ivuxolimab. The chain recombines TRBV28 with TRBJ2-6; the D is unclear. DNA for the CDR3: TGTGCCAGCAGTTTACGGCAGCGACCGTTCTCTGGGGCCAACGTCCTGACTTTC. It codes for CASSLRQRPFSGANVLTF.